The following is a TCR beta chain sequence with its context. Its antigen is currently unknown. The data were taken from a study of cytomegalovirus exposure and HLA in healthy donors. As for the study in general: Inside one of the first data releases sat roughly 80 million unique TCRs taken from HLA-typed donors.

Germline values: CDR1 SGDLS, CDR2 YYNGEE. This CDR3 comprises 15 residues. Trimming removed 0 bases at V and 0 bases at J, with 10 bases between. The PCR had 60 Vbeta and 13 Jbeta primers. Clones were read by immunoSEQ multiplex PCR, and TCRdb kept only the in-frame ones, dropping some. The sample carries fewer than 200,000 clones, about 80% recorded once. Overall study results and limits: In a later analysis, the majority of CMV-associated beta chains seemingly showed HLA restriction. Available immune exposure information covered CMV serostatus only.

The source is a man younger than 35 in good health and CMV-seropositive. The gene calls are TRBV9 and TRBJ2-7, with TRBD1 as a possible D gene (5 bases). The sequencing input was PBMCs. The DNA of the CDR3 is TGTGCCAGCAGCGTAGGGGGCTTGAGCTCCTACGAGCAGTACTTC. It encodes CASSVGGLSSYEQYF. Filled out from reference TRBV9 and TRBJ2-7, the complete variable domain reads DSGVTQTPKHLITATGQRVTLRCSPRSGDLSVYWYQQSLDQGLQFLIQYYNGEERAKGNILERFSAQQFPDLHSELNLSSLELGDSALYFCASSVGGLSSYEQYFGPGTRLTVT.